This paragraph reports one T cell receptor beta chain. Its target is unknown. The sort gate was single viable CD3+CD4+CD8-CD45RO+ cells for memory CD4+ T cells. CD4+ T cells were isolated by positive magnetic selection. This sample was taken from a study of memory CD4+ T cells and cytomegalovirus serostatus. General study results and limits: Repertoires predicted CMV serostatus with median bootstrapped AUC of about 0.94.

Trimming took 3 bases from V and 8 from J, leaving 14 bases between them. Germline CDR1 and CDR2: SGHAT and FQNNGV. CDR3 length: 14 amino acids. Authors' data handling: After removing out-of-frame reads, around 2 million distinct TCRbeta sequences remained. Data came from immunoSEQ multiplex PCR; TCRdb stores just in-frame clones and leaves some out. The V and J calls and the clone size are those of that table, but D and trimming were determined from the DNA. Seen here are around 76,000 clones, 78% observed once, and the top ten hold 2% to 3%. The sequence was obtained from an adult in good health and CMV-seropositive. This chain uses TRBV11-2 with TRBJ2-1; D gene uncertain. Input material: memory CD4+ T cells from blood. CDR3: CASSFPIGPDEQFF. CDR3 nucleotides: TGTGCCAGCAGCTTCCCTATCGGACCCGATGAGCAGTTCTTC.